This is a list of T cell receptor beta chains from one sample in a study of Ad26.COV2.S vaccination and SARS-CoV-2 variants. The repertoire was sequenced with immunoSEQ multiplex PCR; TCRdb's copy has only in-frame clones and lacks some. The data show around 300,000 clones, with about 85% seen just once and 6.4% held by the top ten. The material sequenced was peripheral blood, taken in a trial of Ad26.COV2.S vaccine versus placebo. The source is a person aged 18 to 65 who received the Ad26.COV2.S COVID-19 vaccine or a placebo. Each CDR3 is given with its conserved first and last residue. A D gene is named only where the DNA matches it firmly. Some rows mark clone size as missing; the rest say once, few, many or name a class of expanded clone.

d_gene	j_gene	v_gene	abundance	CDR3aa	CDR3nt
TRBD2	TRBJ2-3	TRBV11-2	-	CASSQPGGGTDTQYF	TGTGCCAGCAGCCAACCCGGGGGGGGCACAGATACGCAGTATTTT
TRBD2	TRBJ2-7	TRBV30	-	CAWSAGLAGPSYEQYF	TGTGCCTGGAGTGCGGGACTAGCGGGGCCCTCCTACGAGCAGTACTTC
TRBD2	TRBJ2-3	TRBV6-1	-	CASSELAGGPDTQYF	TGTGCCAGCAGTGAACTAGCGGGGGGGCCAGATACGCAGTATTTT
-	TRBJ1-1	TRBV18	-	CASSPSGHYLTAFF	TGTGCCAGCTCACCATCCGGACATTATTTAACAGCTTTCTTT
TRBD1	TRBJ1-5	TRBV7-2	-	CASSPGTGFQPQHF	TGTGCCAGCAGCCCCGGGACAGGGTTTCAGCCCCAGCATTTT
-	TRBJ2-3	TRBV11-3	-	CASSLDHWDTQYF	TGTGCCAGCAGCTTAGATCACTGGGATACGCAGTATTTT
TRBD1	TRBJ1-1	TRBV25-1	-	CASRETGDGMNTEAFF	TGTGCCAGCAGAGAGACAGGGGATGGGATGAACACTGAAGCTTTCTTT
-	TRBJ1-2	TRBV5-1	few	CASSNTGGYGYTF	TGCGCCAGCAGTAACACAGGAGGCTATGGCTACACCTTC
TRBD1	TRBJ1-4	TRBV4-2	-	CASSAGGTTNEKLFF	TGTGCCAGCTCGGCAGGGGGTACAACTAATGAAAAACTGTTTTTT
-	TRBJ1-3	TRBV5-1	once	CASSLAFDWGKSSGNTIYF	TGCGCCAGCAGCCTAGCCTTTGATTGGGGGAAGAGCTCTGGAAACACCATATATTTT
-	TRBJ2-7	TRBV19	few	CASSRDLGPTYEQYF	TGTGCCAGTAGTAGGGACTTGGGGCCTACCTACGAGCAGTACTTC
-	TRBJ1-1	TRBV7-2	-	CASKSGGPMNTEAFF	TGTGCCAGCAAGTCTGGGGGTCCGATGAACACTGAAGCTTTCTTT
TRBD1	TRBJ1-2	TRBV6-4	-	CASSDLTGGDYGYTF	TGTGCCAGCAGTGACCTAACAGGGGGCGACTATGGCTACACCTTC
-	TRBJ1-1	TRBV15	once	CATSRAMKGGNTEAFF	TGTGCCACCAGCAGAGCAATGAAGGGGGGAAACACTGAAGCTTTCTTT
-	TRBJ1-5	TRBV5-5	-	CASSPPKVVNQPQHF	TGTGCCAGCAGCCCACCAAAGGTTGTCAATCAGCCCCAGCATTTT
TRBD1	TRBJ1-1	TRBV6-5	-	CASSNKDRGHRAFF	TGTGCCAGCAGTAACAAAGACAGGGGACATCGGGCTTTCTTT
-	TRBJ1-1	TRBV12-3/TRBV12-4	-	CASSLMNTEAFF	TGTGCCAGCAGTTTAATGAACACTGAAGCTTTCTTT
-	TRBJ2-6	TRBV6-6	-	CASSYTFSGANVLTF	TGTGCCAGCAGTTACACGTTCTCTGGGGCCAACGTCCTGACTTTC
-	TRBJ2-2	TRBV9	-	CASSVAGGVGTGELFF	TGTGCCAGCAGCGTAGCAGGTGGCGTGGGGACCGGGGAGCTGTTTTTT
-	TRBJ2-4	TRBV9	-	CASSVGSANIQYF	TGTGCCAGCAGCGTAGGTTCAGCTAACATTCAGTACTTC
TRBD2	TRBJ2-7	TRBV28	-	CASALGAGPGEQYF	TGTGCCAGCGCCCTTGGAGCGGGACCGGGGGAGCAGTACTTC
-	TRBJ2-7	TRBV28	-	CASSSPGTSSYEQYF	TGTGCCAGCAGTTCCCCTGGGACGTCCTCCTACGAGCAGTACTTC
-	TRBJ1-6	TRBV7-9	-	CASSLVQNNSPLHF	TGTGCCAGCAGCTTAGTCCAGAATAATTCACCCCTCCACTTT
-	TRBJ2-2	TRBV25-1	-	CASSDQWDTGELFF	TGTGCCAGCAGTGATCAGTGGGACACCGGGGAGCTGTTTTTT
-	TRBJ2-3	TRBV9	-	CASSVAAASSTDTQYF	TGTGCCAGCAGCGTAGCAGCTGCCTCTAGCACAGATACGCAGTATTTT
-	TRBJ2-1	TRBV3-1/TRBV3-2	-	CASSQNLARNEQFF	TGTGCCAGCAGCCAAAACCTGGCGAGGAATGAGCAGTTCTTC
-	TRBJ2-7	TRBV5-4	-	CASSPQIYNHEQYF	TGTGCCAGCAGCCCGCAGATATACAACCACGAGCAGTACTTC
TRBD1	TRBJ1-2	TRBV4-3	-	CASSQTRQGNYGYTF	TGCGCCAGCAGCCAAACCCGACAGGGTAATTATGGCTACACCTTC
-	TRBJ2-7	TRBV5-1	-	CASSSKRRTYEQYF	TGCGCCAGCAGCTCAAAACGTCGCACCTACGAGCAGTACTTC
TRBD2	TRBJ2-3	TRBV11-2	-	CASSSSGRAPDTQYF	TGTGCCAGCAGCTCCAGCGGGAGGGCCCCAGATACGCAGTATTTT
TRBD1	TRBJ1-1	TRBV28	-	CASITPPGQGLKAFF	TGTGCCAGCATCACCCCTCCGGGACAGGGATTGAAAGCTTTCTTT
TRBD2	TRBJ2-2	TRBV7-3	once	CASSPLAGGSTGELFF	TGTGCCAGCAGCCCCTTAGCGGGAGGGAGTACCGGGGAGCTGTTTTTT
TRBD1	TRBJ1-5	TRBV5-1	-	CASSQGQEGQPQHF	TGCGCCAGCAGCCAAGGACAGGAGGGTCAGCCCCAGCATTTT
-	TRBJ1-1	TRBV19	-	CASQRGTEAFF	TGTGCCTCACAGAGAGGGACTGAAGCTTTCTTT
TRBD1	TRBJ2-3	TRBV14	once	CASSQDTGGPDTQYF	TGTGCCAGCAGCCAGGACACAGGGGGCCCAGATACGCAGTATTTT
TRBD2	TRBJ2-1	TRBV5-1	once	CASSTNSGGAKNEQFF	TGCGCCAGCAGCACGAATAGCGGGGGGGCGAAGAATGAGCAGTTCTTC
-	TRBJ2-1	TRBV19	once	CASSSAGGISRNEQFF	TGTGCCAGTAGTTCCGCCGGAGGGATAAGCCGGAATGAGCAGTTCTTC
TRBD1	TRBJ2-7	TRBV4-2	-	CASSPSDRSSYEQYF	TGTGCCAGCAGCCCCTCGGACAGGAGCTCCTACGAGCAGTACTTC
-	TRBJ2-5	TRBV21-1	-	CASSTIAGLACQATQYF	TGTGCCAGCAGCACTATAGCAGGCCTAGCCTGTCAGGCGACCCAGTACTTC
-	TRBJ1-2	TRBV6-2/TRBV6-3	once	CASSYQETGRYGYTF	TGTGCCAGCAGTTACCAAGAGACCGGGCGCTATGGCTACACCTTC
-	TRBJ1-1	TRBV28	once	CASKDQGPPTEAFF	TGTGCCAGCAAAGACCAGGGGCCTCCTACTGAAGCTTTCTTT
-	TRBJ2-7	TRBV5-5	-	CASSFPDRLYEQYF	TGTGCCAGCAGCTTCCCAGACAGACTCTACGAGCAGTACTTC
-	TRBJ1-4	TRBV4-3	-	CASSHFEATNEKLFF	TGCGCCAGCAGCCATTTTGAGGCAACTAATGAAAAACTGTTTTTT
-	TRBJ2-4	TRBV11-2	-	CASSMGGIQYF	TGTGCCAGCAGCATGGGAGGAATTCAGTACTTC
-	TRBJ1-1	TRBV2	-	CASSADRKAFF	TGTGCCAGCAGTGCAGACAGGAAAGCTTTCTTT
-	TRBJ2-5	TRBV6-5	-	CASSYPRVHQETQYF	TGTGCCAGCAGTTACCCCAGGGTTCACCAAGAGACCCAGTACTTC